This passage covers 30 T cell receptor beta chains from one sample sequenced in a study of cytomegalovirus exposure and HLA in healthy donors. PCR amplification relied on 60 Vbeta primers (plus 13 Jbeta primers). Clones were sequenced by immunoSEQ multiplex PCR, and TCRdb holds only the in-frame ones, with some missing. The repertoire holds about 170,000 clones, with 80% as singletons. The sequencing sample was made of PBMCs. These receptors were taken from a woman in her fifties or sixties in good health and CMV-seropositive.

The CDR3 loop is CASSAGTAPYEQYF. CDR3 nucleotides: TGTGCCAGTAGTGCCGGGACAGCACCCTACGAGCAGTACTTC. V usage is TRBV19 and J usage is TRBJ2-7, with 7 nucleotides matching TRBD1. Trimming took 5 bases from V and 2 from J; bases not matched to a gene: 6. The germline V gene has CDR1 LNHDA and CDR2 SQIVND (reference sequence). The CDR3 covers 14 residues.

CDR3 in amino acids: CASSTGGLALSYEQYF. The CDR3 nucleotides read TGCGCCAGCAGCACGGGAGGACTAGCGCTCTCCTACGAGCAGTACTTC. V and J are TRBV5-1 and TRBJ2-7; 9 nucleotides line up with TRBD2. The CDR3 extends over 16 amino acids. Per the germline V gene, CDR1 is SGHRS and CDR2 is YFSETQ. The junction had 8 bases not matched to a gene; V was cut back by 4 bases and J by 0 bases. Based on the CDR3 plus reference TRBV5-1 and TRBJ2-7, the full variable domain is KAGVTQTPRYLIKTRGQQVTLSCSPISGHRSVSWYQQTPGQGLQFLFEYFSETQRNKGNFPGRFSGRQFSNSRSEMNVSTLELGDSALYLCASSTGGLALSYEQYFGPGTRLTVT.

The chain employs TRBV4-3 and TRBJ1-3; D is perhaps TRBD1 (6 bases). Germline V lookup: CDR1 LGHNA, CDR2 YSLEER. The V and J ends lost 4 bases and 1 base respectively, with 14 bases between them. The CDR3 has 16 residues. Here the CDR3 reads CASSPDGGPSGNTIYF. The CDR3 nucleotides read TGCGCCAGCAGCCCGGACGGGGGGCCGTCTGGAAACACCATATATTTT.

Of note for this clone: The junction does not match germline at one end; this may be a read error. The V and J genes are TRBV7-7 and TRBJ2-5; 7 nucleotides agree with TRBD1. This CDR3 is 13 amino acids long. CDR1 and CDR2 (germline): SSHAT, FNYEAQ (reference sequence). The CDR3 DNA reads as TGTGCTAGCAGCTTACAGGGGCAGGCGCCCCAGTACTTC. Translating gives CASSLQGQAPQYF.

V usage is TRBV27 and J usage is TRBJ2-5; D may be TRBD1 (6 bases). CDR1 and CDR2 from the germline V gene are MNHEY and SMNVEV (reference sequence). The V and J ends lost 6 bases and 2 bases respectively, with 13 bases between them. This CDR3 spans 14 amino acids. This CDR3 is CASRWTARQETQYF. In DNA, the CDR3 is TGTGCCAGCAGGTGGACAGCTAGACAAGAGACCCAGTACTTC.

This chain connects TRBV15 to TRBJ1-4; D may be TRBD1 (5 bases). The germline V gene has CDR1 LNHNV and CDR2 YYDKDF (reference sequence). Trimming shortened V by 2 bases and J by 4 bases, and 8 bases separated the two germline ends. The CDR3 totals 14 residues. CDR3 residues: CATSRRGFNEKLFF. The CDR3 DNA is TGTGCCACCAGCAGACGGGGGTTTAATGAAAAACTGTTTTTT. Supplemented by reference TRBV15 and TRBJ1-4, the full variable domain reads DAMVIQNPRYQVTQFGKPVTLSCSQTLNHNVMYWYQQKSSQAPKLLFHYYDKDFNNEADTPDNFQSRRPNTSFCFLDIRSPGLGDTAMYLCATSRRGFNEKLFFGSGTQLSVL.

V and J are TRBV6-6 and TRBJ2-7; 12 bases map to TRBD2. Losses at the gene ends were 9 bases for V and 7 bases for J; bases not matched to a gene: 10. CDR3 size: 14 residues. Germline assignment: CDR1 MNHNY and CDR2 SVGAGI (reference sequence). The CDR3 is CASAASGGAREQYF. The CDR3 DNA is TGTGCCAGTGCGGCTAGCGGGGGGGCGAGAGAGCAGTACTTC.

This chain links TRBV18 with TRBJ2-7; TRBD1 matches at 12 bases. Trimming cost V 3 bases and J 6 bases; bases outside gene matches: 12. Looked up from germline, CDR1 is KGHSH and CDR2 is LQKENI. CDR3 length equals 17 residues. CDR3 sequence (DNA): TGTGCCAGCTCACCTCGTACCGGGACAGGGGGCTCGGGCGAGCAGTACTTC. Translating it yields CASSPRTGTGGSGEQYF.

The chain has TRBV7-3 and TRBJ2-1; D gene ambiguous. In germline, CDR1 is SGHTA, CDR2 FQGTGA. V lost 3 bases and J lost 10, with 16 bases in between. The CDR3 is 14 amino acids. CDR3 DNA: TGTGCCAGCAGCTTTTTAGGTGGGCCCTGGGAGCAGTTCTTC. Translating it yields CASSFLGGPWEQFF.

The J gene is TRBJ2-1, the V gene TRBV7-2; TRBD2 is a possible D gene (6 bases). V was clipped by 1 base and J by 9 bases, with 13 bases between them. Germline CDR1 SGHTA, CDR2 FQGNSA. This CDR3 region has 14 residues. The CDR3: CASSLGIGLPEQFF. The CDR3 DNA reads TGTGCCAGCAGCTTAGGTATAGGACTACCTGAGCAGTTCTTC.

The CDR3 nucleotides are TGTGCCAGCAGCGTAGACGGGGGGCGGGTCACTGAAGCTTTCTTT. It specifies CASSVDGGRVTEAFF. The chain joins TRBV9 to TRBJ1-1; weak D call: TRBD1 (6 bases). This CDR3 has 15 amino acids. V lost 0 bases and J 4 bases, leaving 13 bases between the germline ends. The V gene's germline CDR1 is SGDLS and CDR2 YYNGEE.

This clone was recorded once. The chain uses TRBV19 and TRBJ1-1; D may be TRBD1 (6 bases). Trimming removed 4 bases at V and 1 base at J, with 13 bases between. From germline, CDR1 is LNHDA and CDR2 SQIVND (reference sequence). The CDR3 is made up of 15 amino acids. CDR3 protein: CASSSKQGWNTEAFF. The CDR3 region has the DNA TGTGCCAGTAGTAGCAAACAGGGCTGGAACACTGAAGCTTTCTTT.

V and J are TRBV27 and TRBJ1-4, with 11 positions matching TRBD1. The CDR3 consists of 15 residues. In germline, CDR1 is MNHEY, CDR2 SMNVEV (reference sequence). Trimming removed 3 bases from V and 11 bases from J; junction bases left unmatched: 8. The CDR3 spells CASSLGWTGGGKLFF. The CDR3 region has the DNA TGTGCCAGCAGTTTGGGGTGGACAGGGGGCGGGAAACTGTTTTTT. Using reference TRBV27 and TRBJ1-4 for the parts outside the CDR3, the full variable domain is EAQVTQNPRYLITVTGKKLTVTCSQNMNHEYMSWYRQDPGLGLRQIYYSMNVEVTDKGDVPEGYKVSRKEKRNFPLILESPSPNQTSLYFCASSLGWTGGGKLFFGSGTQLSVL.

V is TRBV28 and J is TRBJ2-2, with 13 nucleotides matching TRBD2. The V gene's germline CDR1 is MDHEN and CDR2 SYDVKM. Unmatched junction bases numbered 9, after V lost 4 bases and J lost 1 base. This CDR3 has 19 residues. The CDR3: CASSSSTSGRARNTGELFF. Written as DNA, the CDR3 is TGTGCCAGCAGTTCCAGTACTAGCGGGAGGGCCCGGAACACCGGGGAGCTGTTTTTT. Full variable domain (rest looked up from reference TRBV28 and TRBJ2-2): DVKVTQSSRYLVKRTGEKVFLECVQDMDHENMFWYRQDPGLGLRLIYFSYDVKMKEKGDIPEGYSVSREKKERFSLILESASTNQTSMYLCASSSSTSGRARNTGELFFGEGSRLTVL.

This clone appeared a few times. The rearrangement links TRBV10-3 to TRBJ2-2, with TRBD1 matching over 9 bases. J was trimmed by 1 base and V by 4 bases; bases with no gene match: 7. Germline-derived CDR1 and CDR2 are ENHRY and SYGVKD. This CDR3 spans 17 amino acids. Here the CDR3 reads CAISGPPGQGNTGELFF. DNA of the CDR3: TGTGCCATCAGTGGACCACCGGGACAGGGGAACACCGGGGAGCTGTTTTTT.

The chain carries TRBV9 and TRBJ2-5; 9 bases are shared with TRBD1. The closer fit of TRBJ2-7 to the DNA end suggests the J call may be wrong. The germline V gene has CDR1 SGDLS and CDR2 YYNGEE. The CDR3 runs to 16 residues. The CDR3 loop reads CASSKGTGILSYEQYF. The CDR3 region has the DNA TGTGCCAGCAGCAAGGGGACAGGGATTCTGTCCTACGAGCAGTACTTC.

The rearrangement links TRBV7-8 to TRBJ2-7; 7 nucleotides match TRBD1. CDR1 is SGHVS and CDR2 is FQNEAQ in the germline V gene. The V segment lost 5 bases and the J segment 5 bases; nucleotides outside the gene matches: 9. The CDR3 consists of 14 residues. The CDR3 bases are TGTGCCAGCAGCACCAGACAGGGAGTCGACGAGCAGTACTTC. Its protein product is CASSTRQGVDEQYF.

The chain recombines TRBV11-1 with TRBJ1-1; 7 bases line up with TRBD1. Germline CDR1 and CDR2: SGHAT and FQDESV (reference sequence). V was clipped by 2 bases and J by 3 bases; unmatched bases: 0. The CDR3 sequence is 13 residues long. This CDR3 is CASSLRGHTEAFF. The CDR3 DNA is TGTGCCAGCAGCTTAAGGGGGCACACTGAAGCTTTCTTT.

The chain is built from TRBV19 and TRBJ2-7; 7 positions match TRBD2. V lost 5 bases, J lost 4 bases, and 8 bases stayed unmatched. Germline V CDR1 and CDR2: LNHDA, SQIVND (reference sequence). The CDR3 has 14 residues. The CDR3 loop reads CASSGPGLSYEQYF. In DNA form, the CDR3 reads TGTGCCAGTAGTGGGCCGGGACTAAGTTACGAGCAGTACTTC.

This clone was detected once. J is TRBJ2-1 and V is TRBV7-9; the D gene is possibly TRBD1 (5 bases). Germline V gene lookup returns CDR1 SEHNR and CDR2 FQNEAQ (reference sequence). Trimming left V 4 bases short and J 5 bases short, with 18 bases between. CDR3 length: 16 residues. CDR3 region: CASSWGPEDINNEQFF. The CDR3 DNA follows: TGTGCCAGCAGCTGGGGCCCAGAGGATATTAACAATGAGCAGTTCTTC.

The J gene is TRBJ1-5, the V gene TRBV27; 9 nucleotides align to TRBD1. Germline assignment: CDR1 MNHEY and CDR2 SMNVEV (reference sequence). CDR3 length: 19 residues. V shed 6 bases and J 9 bases; nucleotides not matched to a gene: 24. DNA of the CDR3: TGTGCCAGCAGGTACACCCCTAGGGACCCGGGACAGGGTCAACTGCCCCAGCATTTT. Its translation: CASRYTPRDPGQGQLPQHF.

The rearrangement uses TRBV5-4 and TRBJ2-1, with 7 positions matching TRBD1. The V and J ends lost 3 bases and 5 bases, in that order; junction bases with no gene match: 8. In germline, CDR1 is SGHNT, CDR2 YYREEE (reference sequence). The CDR3 loop spans 15 amino acids. The CDR3 sequence: CASSSKGGRNNEQFF. As DNA, the CDR3 is TGTGCCAGCAGCTCCAAAGGGGGCCGGAACAATGAGCAGTTCTTC.

This chain uses TRBV7-9 with TRBJ2-7; 8 bases align to TRBD2. Germline CDR1 reads SEHNR; CDR2 reads FQNEAQ (reference sequence). The CDR3 is made up of 14 amino acids. V was clipped by 5 bases and J by 3 bases; unmatched bases: 6. The CDR3 here is CASSPGGGNYEQYF. The CDR3 DNA reads as TGTGCCAGCAGCCCCGGGGGGGGAAACTACGAGCAGTACTTC. The variable domain in full, with the rest retrieved from reference TRBV7-9 and TRBJ2-7, is DTGVSQNPRHKITKRGQNVTFRCDPISEHNRLYWYRQTLGQGPEFLTYFQNEAQLEKSRLLSDRFSAERPKGSFSTLEIQRTEQGDSAMYLCASSPGGGNYEQYFGPGTRLTVT.

The chain combines TRBV19 with TRBJ2-5, with 7 bases that match TRBD1. Germline trimming cut 1 base from V and 6 bases from J; bases unmatched to any gene: 11. The CDR3 contains 16 residues. Germline V lookup: CDR1 LNHDA, CDR2 SQIVND (reference sequence). CDR3 bases: TGTGCCAGTAGTATAGGAGGGGGCCCCGTATCGAAGACCCAGTACTTC. Protein: CASSIGGGPVSKTQYF.

This clone occurred a few times. CDR3 protein: CASSRGYEQFF. DNA of the CDR3: TGTGCCAGCAGTCGAGGGTATGAGCAGTTCTTC. The chain combines TRBV7-2 with TRBJ2-1, with a possible D match to TRBD2 (5 bases). The V gene lost 6 bases and the J gene lost 8 bases, with 8 bases spanning the gap. CDR1 is SGHTA, CDR2 FQGNSA, per germline. There are 11 residues in the CDR3.

The chain is built from TRBV7-2 and TRBJ2-3; 7 bases are a match to TRBD1. Trimming at V came to 5 bases and at J to 2 bases, leaving 7 bases not matched to a gene. The CDR3 loop spans 15 amino acids. From germline, CDR1 is SGHTA and CDR2 FQGNSA. The CDR3 loop reads CASSLSGTVTDTQYF. Written as DNA, the CDR3 is TGTGCCAGCAGCCTCTCCGGGACAGTCACAGATACGCAGTATTTT. Drawing the rest from reference TRBV7-2 and TRBJ2-3, the complete variable domain is GAGVSQSPSNKVTEKGKDVELRCDPISGHTALYWYRQSLGQGLEFLIYFQGNSAPDKSGLPSDRFSAERTGGSVSTLTIQRTQQEDSAVYLCASSLSGTVTDTQYFGPGTRLTVL.

In this sample, this clone turned up once. The genes are TRBV7-3 and TRBJ1-2; D is unclear. CDR1 and CDR2 (germline): SGHTA, FQGTGA. The CDR3 is made up of 13 amino acids. The V gene lost 2 bases and the J gene lost 1 base, with 5 bases spanning the gap. CDR3 coding DNA: TGTGCCAGCAGCTTACAGGATAACTATGGCTACACCTTC. Translating it yields CASSLQDNYGYTF.

The V and J genes are TRBV7-2 and TRBJ2-5; 9 positions match TRBD2. The V gene's germline CDR1 is SGHTA and CDR2 FQGNSA. The CDR3 length is 16 residues. V was pared by 1 base and J by 4 bases, with 7 bases of the junction left unmatched. CDR3 region: CASSLVRGGGGETQYF. The CDR3 DNA is TGTGCCAGCAGCTTAGTGCGGGGGGGCGGCGGAGAGACCCAGTACTTC. Looking up the rest from reference TRBV7-2 and TRBJ2-5 gives the full variable domain: GAGVSQSPSNKVTEKGKDVELRCDPISGHTALYWYRQSLGQGLEFLIYFQGNSAPDKSGLPSDRFSAERTGGSVSTLTIQRTQQEDSAVYLCASSLVRGGGGETQYFGPGTRLLVL.

The CDR3 nucleotides read TGTGCCAGCACCCTCCGGGGGGGCGCGGGGGGAAACACCATATATTTT. This sequence encodes CASTLRGGAGGNTIYF. J is TRBJ1-3 and V is TRBV28, with a weak D call TRBD1 (6 bases). Trimming shortened V by 7 bases and J by 4 bases, and 20 bases separated the two germline ends. Looked up from germline, CDR1 is MDHEN and CDR2 is SYDVKM. The CDR3 loop spans 16 amino acids.

The CDR3: CASSPDRGNQPQHF. CDR3 DNA sequence: TGTGCCAGCAGCCCTGACAGGGGCAATCAGCCCCAGCATTTT. This chain uses TRBV7-9 with TRBJ1-5, with 7 bases that match TRBD1. V was pared by 5 bases and J by 2 bases, with 3 bases of the junction left unmatched. The CDR3 runs 14 residues. The germline CDR1 and CDR2 sequences are SEHNR and FQNEAQ (reference sequence).